This T cell receptor beta chain was obtained from a study of cytomegalovirus exposure and HLA in healthy donors. Study-level findings and limits: Three CMV-associated chains proved CMV antigen-specific in vitro.

The ends were cut back, 4 bases at V and 4 bases at J, with 11 bases in the middle. This CDR3 spans 13 amino acids. Germline V CDR1 and CDR2: SGHRS, YFSETQ. This clone has a handful of counts. Its matching antigen is unknown. The PCR ran on 60 Vbeta and 13 Jbeta primers. The method was immunoSEQ multiplex PCR; TCRdb's version includes in-frame clones alone and lacks a portion of them. The sample has about 150,000 clones, about four fifths seen once. The material sequenced was PBMCs. The rearrangement uses TRBV5-1 and TRBJ1-1; D might be TRBD1 (6 bases). This receptor was obtained from a boy aged 2 to 10 in good health and CMV-seronegative. The CDR3 sequence: CASSLNRATEAFF. CDR3 in DNA: TGCGCCAGCAGCCTTAACAGGGCCACTGAAGCTTTCTTT.